Detailed here is one T cell receptor (beta chain). The data were taken from a study of blood T cell repertoires in COVID-19. The wider study: Spain, Italy and the United States supplied samples that represented acute and convalescent COVID-19. In each case, the material was cDNA or gDNA derived from T cells, B-cell-depleted T cells, or PBMCs.

The authors' processing: It was from reference gene primer amplification that nucleated cell counts were estimated. Sequencing used immunoSEQ multiplex PCR; TCRdb keeps in-frame clones, though not all of them. V, J and clone size are those of that table, while D and trimming were read from the DNA. This table has hundreds of thousands of clones, approximately 90% appearing once. CDR1 and CDR2 from the germline V gene are SGHRS and YFSETQ. The CDR3 spans 14 residues. V shed 4 bases and J shed 4 bases, with 14 bases lying between them. This chain links TRBV5-1 with TRBJ1-1, with a possible D match to TRBD1 (6 bases). This TCR derives from a woman under 40 with acute or convalescent COVID-19. The sequencing sample was made of peripheral blood. CDR3 bases: TGCGCCAGCAGCCAGACAGGTACCGTCACTGAAGCTTTCTTT. Translation: CASSQTGTVTEAFF. Drawing the rest from reference TRBV5-1 and TRBJ1-1, the complete variable domain is KAGVTQTPRYLIKTRGQQVTLSCSPISGHRSVSWYQQTPGQGLQFLFEYFSETQRNKGNFPGRFSGRQFSNSRSEMNVSTLELGDSALYLCASSQTGTVTEAFFGQGTRLTVV.